The present entry profiles one T cell receptor (beta chain) with its context. Its antigen is undetermined. One end of the junction varies from germline; a read error may be responsible. The data are from a study of T cells in Graves' hyperthyroidism and ophthalmopathy. Looking at the study overall: The initial diagnosis was the point when peripheral blood was collected, ahead of any treatment.

Findings of the study overall: Blood shared most expanded thyroid clonotypes above 0.001.

The CDR3 consists of 18 residues. Germline CDR1 reads SSHAT; CDR2 reads FNYEAQ (reference sequence). The patients, who ranged from 18 to 65 in age, presented with newly diagnosed hyperthyroidism lasting under 2 months. The authors obtained PBMCs from 9 to 10 ml of fresh peripheral blood. The TCR beta CDR3 regions underwent amplification using RNA transcripts as the source. In the first-round RT-PCR of the TCR CDR3, the HTBI primer set was used. TCRdb re-called the multiplex PCR reads with MiXCR, one entry per CDR3 protein. The table shows almost 600,000 distinct CDR3 sequences, with 11% to 15% occurring only once.

Sequenced: blood. The chain uses TRBV7-7 and TRBJ2-7; maybe TRBD1 (6 bases). This clonotype originated in a woman aged 25 to 45 with Graves' hyperthyroidism that later progressed to Graves' ophthalmopathy. The DNA of the CDR3 is TGTGCTAGCAGCTTACGCCCGGACAGCCAGCGCTCCGGATACGAGCAGTACTTC. Translated: CASSLRPDSQRSGYEQYF.